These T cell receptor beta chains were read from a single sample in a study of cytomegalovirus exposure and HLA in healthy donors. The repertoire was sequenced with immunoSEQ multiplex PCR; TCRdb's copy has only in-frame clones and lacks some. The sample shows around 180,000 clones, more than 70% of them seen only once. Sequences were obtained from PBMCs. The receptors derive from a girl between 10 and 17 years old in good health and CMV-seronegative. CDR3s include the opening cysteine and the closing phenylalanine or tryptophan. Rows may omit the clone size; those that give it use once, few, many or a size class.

cdr3_aa: CATSPRFTLSGDTQYF
v_call: TRBV15
clone_size: NA

cdr3_aa: CASSPRDTHYEQYF
v_call: TRBV4-1
clone_size: NA

cdr3_aa: CASSLTGVSFSGANVLTF
v_call: TRBV7-7
clone_size: NA

cdr3_aa: CASSKEQLPSTDTQYF
v_call: TRBV19
clone_size: NA

cdr3_aa: CASSLAWADQETQYF
v_call: TRBV5-1
clone_size: NA

cdr3_aa: CASSLGQGYVMTQYF
v_call: TRBV6-5
clone_size: NA

cdr3_aa: CASSPGRGSTDTQYF
v_call: TRBV18
clone_size: NA

cdr3_aa: CASSQGQGISYEQYF
v_call: TRBV5-4
clone_size: few

cdr3_aa: CASSVSGTSGGARETQYF
v_call: TRBV5-1
clone_size: NA

cdr3_aa: CASSPRAAGGQETQYF
v_call: TRBV7-9
clone_size: NA

cdr3_aa: CASSPGTGSNQPQHF
v_call: TRBV19
clone_size: NA

cdr3_aa: CASSLATGQQGYTF
v_call: TRBV7-9
clone_size: NA

cdr3_aa: CASRSTGGGRETQYF
v_call: TRBV2
clone_size: once

cdr3_aa: CASSSGNLVLSDTQYF
v_call: TRBV5-1
clone_size: NA

cdr3_aa: CASSVDPGGGNEQYF
v_call: TRBV9
clone_size: NA

cdr3_aa: CASNFAGQSNQPQHF
v_call: TRBV2
clone_size: NA

cdr3_aa: CASTRGYGYTF
v_call: TRBV6-5
clone_size: NA

cdr3_aa: CASSLGSSGTGGIYEQYF
v_call: TRBV5-4
clone_size: few

cdr3_aa: CASSLASPFQETQYF
v_call: TRBV5-1
clone_size: NA

cdr3_aa: CASSLEWGAEAFF
v_call: TRBV5-5
clone_size: few

cdr3_aa: CASSYRKGGNQPQHF
v_call: TRBV6-5
clone_size: NA

cdr3_aa: CASSQGDVYEQYF
v_call: TRBV4-2
clone_size: few

cdr3_aa: CASSSSAQSTNEKLFF
v_call: TRBV13
clone_size: NA

cdr3_aa: CASSSEGLRSSYNEQFF
v_call: TRBV5-1
clone_size: NA

cdr3_aa: CASSPQGGNQPQHF
v_call: TRBV18
clone_size: few

cdr3_aa: CASSSGQYQETQYF
v_call: TRBV5-1
clone_size: NA

cdr3_aa: CAWREGSYNEQFF
v_call: TRBV30
clone_size: NA

cdr3_aa: CAWSGGRQPQHF
v_call: TRBV30
clone_size: NA

cdr3_aa: CASSLTTGVRAAFF
v_call: TRBV27
clone_size: NA

cdr3_aa: CASSVGPNGYTF
v_call: TRBV9
clone_size: NA

cdr3_aa: CASSATSGTYNEQFF
v_call: TRBV9
clone_size: NA

cdr3_aa: CASSQPGLANYEQYF
v_call: TRBV4-2
clone_size: NA

cdr3_aa: CASGLWSENQPQHF
v_call: TRBV12-5
clone_size: NA

cdr3_aa: CASSLRQLMNTEAFF
v_call: TRBV7-9
clone_size: few

cdr3_aa: CASSLRQMNTEAFF
v_call: TRBV5-1
clone_size: NA

cdr3_aa: CAWLWGSHTEAFF
v_call: TRBV30
clone_size: NA

cdr3_aa: CATSRSRTGMGNTIYF
v_call: TRBV15
clone_size: NA

cdr3_aa: CASSSPFGNSPLHF
v_call: TRBV7-9
clone_size: few

cdr3_aa: CASSAPGLAGRDTQYF
v_call: TRBV9
clone_size: NA

cdr3_aa: CASSPGTGGYTF
v_call: TRBV2
clone_size: NA

cdr3_aa: CASSRDRTNEQFF
v_call: TRBV7-3
clone_size: NA

cdr3_aa: CASSLGGPIEQYF
v_call: TRBV7-9
clone_size: NA

cdr3_aa: CASSFPAGHNEQFF
v_call: TRBV7-3
clone_size: NA

cdr3_aa: CASSSDRGTETQYF
v_call: TRBV5-1
clone_size: NA

cdr3_aa: CASSAATGDKLFF
v_call: TRBV2
clone_size: few

cdr3_aa: CASTPRTAPNTEAFF
v_call: TRBV5-6
clone_size: NA

cdr3_aa: CASSGTSGAYEQYF
v_call: TRBV2
clone_size: NA

cdr3_aa: CASRRTGSSSPLHF
v_call: TRBV27
clone_size: NA

cdr3_aa: CASIRGSSSYEQYF
v_call: TRBV2
clone_size: few

cdr3_aa: CASSYEAGIYSPLHF
v_call: TRBV6-5
clone_size: NA

cdr3_aa: CASSRLRDISYEQYF
v_call: TRBV7-8
clone_size: NA

cdr3_aa: CASSRGTGLRLDQPQHF
v_call: TRBV19
clone_size: NA

cdr3_aa: CASSLVQGYEQYF
v_call: TRBV11-3
clone_size: NA

cdr3_aa: CASSPPAGTSGGYEQFF
v_call: TRBV18
clone_size: NA

cdr3_aa: CASSGAGGPYHEQYF
v_call: TRBV10-1
clone_size: NA

cdr3_aa: CASSSPGGNYGYTF
v_call: TRBV6-5
clone_size: NA

cdr3_aa: CASSLEAFF
v_call: TRBV5-1
clone_size: NA

cdr3_aa: CASSEDRNYGYTF
v_call: TRBV10-1
clone_size: NA

cdr3_aa: CASSELRDPGQYF
v_call: TRBV2
clone_size: NA